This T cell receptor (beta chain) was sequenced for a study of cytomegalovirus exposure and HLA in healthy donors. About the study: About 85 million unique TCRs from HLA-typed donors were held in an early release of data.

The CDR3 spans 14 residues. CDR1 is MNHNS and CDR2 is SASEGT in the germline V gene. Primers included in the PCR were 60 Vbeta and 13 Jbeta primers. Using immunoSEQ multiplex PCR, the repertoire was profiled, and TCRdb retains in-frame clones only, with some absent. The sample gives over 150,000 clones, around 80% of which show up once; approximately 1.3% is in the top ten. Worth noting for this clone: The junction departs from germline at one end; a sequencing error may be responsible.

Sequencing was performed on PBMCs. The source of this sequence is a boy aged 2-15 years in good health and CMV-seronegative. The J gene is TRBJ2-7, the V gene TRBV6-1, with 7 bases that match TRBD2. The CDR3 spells CASSEAREYVGTTF. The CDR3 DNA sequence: TGTGCCAGCAGTGAAGCGCGTGAGTACGTCGGGACTACATTC.